The 9 T cell receptor beta chains below come from one sample, sequenced in a study of blood T cell repertoires in COVID-19. Data came from immunoSEQ multiplex PCR; TCRdb stores just in-frame clones and leaves some out. The data contain hundreds of thousands of clones, approximately 89% of them seen just once; the ten biggest clones take up over 2%. Input material: peripheral blood. The receptors were gathered from an older woman with COVID-19, enrolled during active disease.

V is TRBV4-2 and J is TRBJ2-3; 11 bases line up with TRBD2. After removal of 4 bases from V and 3 bases from J, the junction contained 9 bases not matched to a gene. Germline CDR1 reads LGHNA; CDR2 reads YNFKEQ. The CDR3 spans 17 residues. The CDR3 reads CASSPSGSGGATDTQYF. In nucleotides, the CDR3 is TGTGCCAGCAGCCCGAGCGGTAGCGGGGGGGCGACAGATACGCAGTATTTT.

This chain joins TRBV9 and TRBJ2-1; maybe TRBD2 (5 bases). The CDR3 is 15 residues long. With 0 bases removed from V and 1 base from J, the gap between germline ends came to 8 bases. Germline V gene data show CDR1 as SGDLS and CDR2 as YYNGEE. The CDR3 is CASSVAVASYNEQFF. CDR3 nucleotides: TGTGCCAGCAGCGTAGCGGTAGCGTCCTACAATGAGCAGTTCTTC.

The V and J genes are TRBV28 and TRBJ2-1, with a possible D match to TRBD2 (7 bases). The CDR3 length is 14 residues. Germline loops: CDR1 MDHEN, CDR2 SYDVKM. Trimming pared 10 bases from V and 7 bases from J, leaving 20 bases between. This chain's CDR3 is CATQRGGLVNEQFF. As DNA, the CDR3 is TGTGCCACCCAGAGGGGGGGCCTGGTAAATGAGCAGTTCTTC.

The J gene is TRBJ1-2, the V gene TRBV6-6; 8 bases are a match to TRBD1. V was pared by 0 bases and J by 5 bases, with 8 bases of the junction left unmatched. Germline V gene sequence: CDR1 MNHNY, CDR2 SVGAGI (reference sequence). This CDR3 is built from 16 residues. The CDR3 reads CASSYSTGEAPYGYTF. CDR3 nucleotides: TGTGCCAGCAGTTACTCGACAGGGGAGGCCCCGTATGGCTACACCTTC.

This clone was counted once. CDR3 coding DNA: TGTGCCAGCAGCGACCAGACACGACGCGAGCAGTACTTC. It codes for CASSDQTRREQYF. This chain connects TRBV7-9 to TRBJ2-7; D gene uncertain. The CDR3 is 13 residues long. Germline CDR1 SEHNR, CDR2 FQNEAQ (reference sequence). V was pared by 5 bases and J by 6 bases, with 14 bases between.

The gene calls are TRBV6-6 and TRBJ2-1; D might be TRBD2 (5 bases). CDR3 length: 14 amino acids. V shed 4 bases and J shed 0 bases, with 7 bases lying between them. Germline V CDR1 and CDR2: MNHNY, SVGAGI (reference sequence). The CDR3 nucleotides read TGTGCCAGCAGTTGGAGGAGCTCCTACAATGAGCAGTTCTTC. Translating gives CASSWRSSYNEQFF.

This sequence joins TRBV6-5 and TRBJ1-1; 8 nucleotides line up with TRBD1. Per germline, CDR1 MNHEY and CDR2 SVGAGI. The V and J ends lost 6 bases and 4 bases, in that order; junction bases with no gene match: 7. The CDR3 contains 14 residues. The CDR3 loop is CASSPGGSGTEAFF. CDR3 bases: TGTGCCAGCAGCCCAGGGGGCTCAGGCACTGAAGCTTTCTTT.

The chain employs TRBV5-1 and TRBJ2-1, with D tentatively TRBD1 (6 bases). Trimming pared 4 bases from V and 8 bases from J, leaving 10 bases between. CDR1 SGHRS and CDR2 YFSETQ come from the germline V gene. The CDR3 covers 12 residues. In DNA form, the CDR3 reads TGCGCCAGCAGCCAACAGGGCGATGAGCAGTTCTTC. This gives the protein CASSQQGDEQFF.

This clone has a single count. The rearrangement uses TRBV6-5 and TRBJ2-4, with TRBD2 identical over 7 bases. Germline trimming cut 3 bases from V and 5 bases from J; bases unmatched to any gene: 7. Germline lookup yields CDR1 MNHEY and CDR2 SVGAGI. This CDR3 comprises 15 residues. The CDR3, as DNA: TGTGCCAGCAGTTATATAGCGGGTTCGCAAAACATTCAGTACTTC. Translated, it gives CASSYIAGSQNIQYF.